The clone carrying this T cell receptor (beta chain) was counted at least ten times. Its antigen is undetermined. Prepared TCR beta cDNA libraries contained unique molecular identifiers. There were about 1 to 10 million T cells, and around 460,000 cDNA molecules came from them. TCRdb called the PCR reads again in MiXCR, with one record for every CDR3 protein. The sample comprises just over 250,000 distinct CDR3 sequences, about 38% of which are singletons, and 4% to 6% rests with the top ten. These data belong to a study of post-analysis software for immune sequencing data. Study context: Several disease courses (relapsing-remitting, secondary progressive and progressive-relapsing) of multiple sclerosis were included. The study, taken as a whole, reports: Those samples that were prepared in the same batch co-clustered strongly by F measure. Compared with controls, patients had more of 4 to 6 TRBV segments, including TRBV5-6, TRBV5-1 and TRBV20-1.

Trimming took off 1 base at V and 8 bases at J, with 13 bases between the two ends. The CDR3 length is 14 residues. From germline, CDR1 is SGHRS and CDR2 YFSETQ. The clonotype originates from a girl aged 5-17 years with multiple sclerosis. V gene TRBV5-1 combines with J gene TRBJ2-1; D is undetermined. The sequenced material came from blood. The CDR3 region has the DNA TGCGCCAGCAGCTTGAAACTAAACCCCCATGAGCAGTTCTTC. Translating it yields CASSLKLNPHEQFF.